The present TCR beta chain was sequenced within a study of blood T cell repertoires in COVID-19. Study-wide background: Material from acute and convalescent COVID-19 was sourced from the United States, Italy and Spain. T cells, B-cell-depleted T cells, or PBMCs supplied cDNA or gDNA.

The sample holds one count of this clone. V shed 4 bases, J shed 3 bases, and the junction held 3 bases outside the gene matches. There are 15 residues in the CDR3. Per the germline V gene, CDR1 is KGHSY and CDR2 is FQNENV. Study processing details: Reference gene primer amplification yielded estimated nucleated cell counts. Sequencing was performed with immunoSEQ multiplex PCR; in TCRdb, only in-frame clones are kept and a portion is missing. That table supplies the V and J calls and clone size; D and trimming were determined from the DNA. The sample lists about 97,000 clones, around nine tenths seen once, with around 2% in the top ten.

The rearrangement links TRBV16 to TRBJ1-1; 12 bases fit TRBD1. This clonotype originated in a middle-aged man with active COVID-19. Material for sequencing was peripheral blood. The CDR3 loop is CASSLRDRGHTEAFF. As DNA, the CDR3 is TGTGCCAGCAGCCTCCGGGACAGGGGGCACACTGAAGCTTTCTTT. Variable domain in full (rest from reference TRBV16 and TRBJ1-1): GEEVAQTPKHLVRGEGQKAKLYCAPIKGHSYVFWYQQVLKNEFKFLISFQNENVFDETGMPKERFSAKCLPNSPCSLEIQATKLEDSAVYFCASSLRDRGHTEAFFGQGTRLTVV.